The source of this T cell receptor (beta chain) is a study of CD8 T cells in ankylosing spondylitis. TCRdb passed the 5' RACE reads through MiXCR, listing each CDR3 protein once. The sample consists of over 130,000 distinct CDR3 sequences, around 43% of them appearing once. J lost 4 bases, V lost 1 base, and 16 bases had no gene match. The germline CDR1 and CDR2 sequences are DFQATT and SNEGSKA (reference sequence). The CDR3 totals 17 residues. The gene calls are TRBV20-1 and TRBJ2-7, with TRBD2 identical over 7 bases. Input material: synovial fluid, either unsorted or a sorted T cell fraction (not recorded which). The clonotype comes from a male donor with ankylosing spondylitis. The CDR3 bases are TGCAGTGCTAGAGCCCCGGGGGGTCCCGTTCCCCCTTACGAGCAGTACTTC. Its translation is CSARAPGGPVPPYEQYF.